A single sample is the source of the 29 T cell receptor beta chains below, sequenced in a study of cytomegalovirus exposure and HLA in healthy donors. It was with 60 Vbeta and 13 Jbeta primers that the PCR ran. Libraries were prepared by immunoSEQ multiplex PCR; TCRdb keeps only in-frame clonotypes and omits some of them. The sample lists 150,000 to 200,000 clones, approximately 80% seen once, with approximately 2% in the top ten. The sample taken for sequencing was PBMCs. All receptors derive from a woman aged 18-29 years in good health and CMV-seropositive.

The chain couples TRBV5-6 to TRBJ1-1; tentative D call: TRBD1 (5 bases). This CDR3 is 14 amino acids long. The V and J ends lost 1 base and 4 bases respectively, with 11 bases between them. The germline V gene encodes CDR1 SGHDT and CDR2 YYEEEE. CDR3 loop: CASSLRGKGTEAFF. For the CDR3, the DNA is TGTGCCAGCAGCTTGCGGGGGAAGGGCACTGAAGCTTTCTTT. Together with reference TRBV5-6 and TRBJ1-1, the CDR3 gives the full variable domain: DAGVTQSPTHLIKTRGQQVTLRCSPKSGHDTVSWYQQALGQGPQFIFQYYEEEERQRGNFPDRFSGHQFPNYSSELNVNALLLGDSALYLCASSLRGKGTEAFFGQGTRLTVV.

The J gene is TRBJ2-2, the V gene TRBV7-9, with 8 bases lining up with TRBD1. The ends lost 6 bases at V and 2 bases at J; junction bases unmatched: 11. Per germline, CDR1 SEHNR and CDR2 FQNEAQ (reference sequence). This CDR3 contains 17 residues. The CDR3 loop is CASSSLVGQVNTGELFF. For the CDR3, the DNA is TGTGCCAGCAGTTCCCTTGTGGGACAGGTCAACACCGGGGAGCTGTTTTTT. Combining the CDR3 with reference TRBV7-9 and TRBJ2-2 gives the whole variable domain DTGVSQNPRHKITKRGQNVTFRCDPISEHNRLYWYRQTLGQGPEFLTYFQNEAQLEKSRLLSDRFSAERPKGSFSTLEIQRTEQGDSAMYLCASSSLVGQVNTGELFFGEGSRLTVL.

The chain joins TRBV2 to TRBJ1-2, with D unclear. This CDR3 comprises 12 residues. Trimming removed 8 bases from V and 4 bases from J, with 11 bases in between. CDR1 and CDR2 (germline): SNHLY, FYNNEI. This chain's CDR3 is CASRGEIYGYTF. The CDR3 DNA reads as TGTGCCAGCCGGGGTGAGATCTATGGCTACACCTTC.

The rearrangement links TRBV28 to TRBJ1-2; D is perhaps TRBD1 (5 bases). The length of the CDR3 is 14 residues. V was clipped by 6 bases and J by 2 bases, with 13 bases between them. The germline gives CDR1 MDHEN, CDR2 SYDVKM. The CDR3 bases are TGTGCCAGCAGAATTACCGACAGAAACTATGGCTACACCTTC. Protein: CASRITDRNYGYTF.

This clone appeared once. This chain links TRBV7-9 with TRBJ2-7, with D perhaps matching TRBD2 (6 bases). Germline CDR1 is SEHNR and CDR2 is FQNEAQ (reference sequence). There are 13 residues in the CDR3. The CDR3 loop is CAIQDGGTYEQYF. The CDR3 nucleotides are TGTGCGATACAGGACGGGGGAACCTACGAGCAGTACTTC.

The V call is TRBV18, the J call TRBJ2-3; TRBD1 aligns across 9 bases. J lost 6 bases, V lost 1 base, and 5 bases had no gene match. The CDR3 is made up of 15 amino acids. Germline values: CDR1 KGHSH, CDR2 LQKENI. The CDR3 loop is CASSPQDRGADTQYF. The CDR3 DNA reads as TGTGCCAGCTCACCACAGGACAGGGGTGCCGATACGCAGTATTTT.

This rearrangement joins TRBV9 to TRBJ2-3, with TRBD2 identical over 7 bases. Trimming removed 3 bases from V and 4 bases from J; junction bases left unmatched: 11. The germline gives CDR1 SGDLS, CDR2 YYNGEE. The CDR3 loop spans 16 amino acids. CDR3 coding DNA: TGTGCCAGCAGCGGACGGACTAGGGGTCGGTCAGATACGCAGTATTTT. Its translation is CASSGRTRGRSDTQYF.

V is TRBV5-8 and J is TRBJ1-2; D is ambiguous. The CDR3 is 13 residues long. The germline V gene has CDR1 SGHTS and CDR2 YDEGEE. V shed 4 bases and J shed 7 bases, with 14 bases lying between them. In nucleotides, the CDR3 is TGTGCCAGCAGCCCGAGCGGGGTGTTTGGCTACACCTTC. Protein: CASSPSGVFGYTF.

This sequence joins TRBV5-1 and TRBJ1-1, with D perhaps TRBD1 (6 bases). This CDR3 has 15 residues. Looked up from germline, CDR1 is SGHRS and CDR2 is YFSETQ. Trimming shortened V by 4 bases and J by 3 bases, and 16 bases separated the two germline ends. The CDR3 sequence is CASSPRPQGHTEAFF. For the CDR3, the DNA is TGCGCCAGCAGCCCCCGGCCGCAGGGGCACACTGAAGCTTTCTTT.

V is TRBV6-4 and J is TRBJ2-1, with TRBD2 matching 8 bases. Germline V gives CDR1 MRHNA, CDR2 SNTAGT. The CDR3 totals 16 residues. Germline trimming cut 2 bases from V and 3 bases from J; bases unmatched to any gene: 6. The CDR3 DNA is TGTGCCAGCAGTGACAAGGTAGGGACTAGCTACAATGAGCAGTTCTTC. This codes for CASSDKVGTSYNEQFF.

The rearrangement joins TRBV4-2 to TRBJ2-1; TRBD2 agrees at 8 bases. Germline V lookup: CDR1 LGHNA, CDR2 YNFKEQ. V gave up 4 bases and J gave up 4 bases; unmatched junction bases: 6. The length of the CDR3 is 15 residues. The CDR3 loop reads CASSRDSGEYNEQFF. The CDR3 DNA sequence: TGTGCCAGCAGCCGCGATAGCGGGGAGTACAATGAGCAGTTCTTC.

The genes are TRBV29-1 and TRBJ1-4; D is uncertain. This CDR3 spans 15 amino acids. V was cut by 0 bases and J by 4 bases, with 12 bases left in between. Germline V gene sequence: CDR1 SQVTM, CDR2 ANQGSEA. The CDR3 nucleotides read TGCAGCGTTGAAGATCGGGCCGGGGATAATGAAAAACTGTTTTTT. Translation: CSVEDRAGDNEKLFF.

DNA for the CDR3: TGCGCCAGCAGCCAAGTAGCGGGGAACACCGGGGAGCTGTTTTTT. Protein sequence: CASSQVAGNTGELFF. The J gene is TRBJ2-2, the V gene TRBV4-1; 7 nucleotides agree with TRBD2. Germline values: CDR1 MGHRA, CDR2 YSYEKL. The V gene end was trimmed by 1 base and the J gene end by 1 base; junction bases not matched to a gene: 0. The CDR3 runs to 15 residues.

A note on this clone: A much larger clone differs by one base, so this may be a read error. CDR3 DNA: TGTGCCAGCAGTGAAACGGGGACCGGGGAGCTGTTTTTT. Encoded protein: CASSETGTGELFF. The chain employs TRBV2 and TRBJ2-2; weak D call: TRBD2 (5 bases). Between the trimmed V and J ends, which lost 2 bases and 5 bases, there was a span of 6 bases. CDR3 size: 13 residues. CDR1 and CDR2 (germline): SNHLY, FYNNEI.

This clone was found a few times. The chain employs TRBV5-1 and TRBJ1-4, with D hard to call. V lost 0 bases and J lost 8, with 11 bases in between. Germline V CDR1 and CDR2: SGHRS, YFSETQ. The CDR3 contains 14 residues. DNA of the CDR3: TGCGCCAGCAGCTTGGAGGGAGGCGCGGAAAAACTGTTTTTT. It yields the protein CASSLEGGAEKLFF.

The genes are TRBV7-9 and TRBJ2-1, with 14 bases matching TRBD2. The CDR3 spans 17 residues. Germline CDR1 is SEHNR and CDR2 is FQNEAQ (reference sequence). V shed 1 base, J shed 9 bases, and the junction held 8 bases outside the gene matches. CDR3 loop: CASSLGVIGTSGGEQFF. CDR3 DNA: TGTGCCAGCAGCTTAGGGGTGATCGGGACTAGCGGGGGTGAGCAGTTCTTC.

The CDR3 is CASSQSGGSTEAFF. DNA for the CDR3: TGTGCCAGCAGCCAATCAGGAGGGAGTACTGAAGCTTTCTTT. The chain recombines TRBV16 with TRBJ1-1; no clear D. Germline-derived CDR1 and CDR2 are KGHSY and FQNENV. The CDR3 totals 14 residues. V was clipped by 0 bases and J by 5 bases, with 10 bases between them.

CDR3 in amino acids: CASGHHSETQYF. The DNA for the CDR3 is TGTGCTAGTGGCCATCACAGCGAGACCCAGTACTTC. This chain connects TRBV12-5 to TRBJ2-5; D not resolved. Trimming took 6 bases from V and 5 from J, leaving 10 bases between them. The CDR3 runs 12 residues. The germline V gene has CDR1 LGHNT and CDR2 FRNRAP. The full variable domain, with the rest looked up from reference TRBV12-5 and TRBJ2-5, is DARVTQTPRHKVTEMGQEVTMRCQPILGHNTVFWYRQTMMQGLELLAYFRNRAPLDDSGMPKDRFSAEMPDATLATLKIQPSEPRDSAVYFCASGHHSETQYFGPGTRLLVL.

The chain recombines TRBV5-1 with TRBJ2-3, with 7 bases that match TRBD2. This CDR3 is 14 amino acids long. Trimming took 8 bases from V and 6 from J; bases not matched to a gene: 12. CDR1 is SGHRS, CDR2 YFSETQ, per germline. The CDR3 DNA reads TGCGCCAGTTTCTCCGGGGGGTTCGGCGATACGCAGTATTTT. Translated, it gives CASFSGGFGDTQYF. The full variable domain, in which reference TRBV5-1 and TRBJ2-3 provide the parts outside the CDR3, is KAGVTQTPRYLIKTRGQQVTLSCSPISGHRSVSWYQQTPGQGLQFLFEYFSETQRNKGNFPGRFSGRQFSNSRSEMNVSTLELGDSALYLCASFSGGFGDTQYFGPGTRLTVL.

The rearrangement links TRBV9 to TRBJ2-1, with 9 bases lining up with TRBD2. The CDR3 runs to 14 residues. Germline CDR1 SGDLS, CDR2 YYNGEE. Trimming took 7 bases from V and 4 from J; bases not matched to a gene: 6. The CDR3 protein is CASGGGEAYNEQFF. DNA of the CDR3: TGTGCCAGCGGCGGGGGGGAAGCATACAATGAGCAGTTCTTC.

This sequence joins TRBV21-1 and TRBJ2-1; the table's D call, TRBD2, was not checked against the DNA. TRBV21-1 is a recognized pseudogene. This CDR3 has 17 amino acids. The CDR3 protein is CASSKEVASGGPGEQFF. The CDR3 nucleotides read TGTGCCAGCAGCAAAGAGGTTGCTAGCGGGGGACCGGGTGAGCAGTTCTTC.

The chain is built from TRBV7-9 and TRBJ2-7; TRBD1 agrees at 11 bases. From germline, CDR1 is SEHNR and CDR2 FQNEAQ (reference sequence). V lost 3 bases to trimming and J lost 4 bases; unmatched junction nucleotides: 5. This CDR3 is built from 15 residues. The CDR3 bases are TGTGCCAGCAGCTTGTCCGGGACAGGGGGATACGAGCAGTACTTC. Amino acid sequence: CASSLSGTGGYEQYF.

The genes are TRBV9 and TRBJ2-4, with 8 positions matching TRBD2. Germline CDR1 is SGDLS and CDR2 is YYNGEE. The CDR3 covers 14 residues. The V segment lost 1 base and the J segment 6 bases; nucleotides outside the gene matches: 3. The CDR3 is CASSVSGGGNIQYF. CDR3 nucleotide sequence: TGTGCCAGCAGCGTATCGGGAGGGGGAAACATTCAGTACTTC.

The V gene is TRBV10-3, the J gene TRBJ2-7, with D maybe TRBD2 (5 bases). Looked up from germline, CDR1 is ENHRY and CDR2 is SYGVKD. The length of the CDR3 is 15 residues. Trimming removed 2 bases from V and 1 base from J, with 12 bases in between. Here the CDR3 reads CAISEGGPHSYEQYF. In DNA, the CDR3 is TGTGCCATCAGTGAGGGCGGGCCCCATTCCTACGAGCAGTACTTC.

This chain uses TRBV4-1 with TRBJ1-2; TRBD1 aligns across 9 bases. The ends lost 5 bases at V and 13 bases at J; junction bases unmatched: 14. The CDR3 covers 14 residues. Looked up from germline, CDR1 is MGHRA and CDR2 is YSYEKL. The CDR3 protein is CASSEDSGQGPSTF. As DNA, the CDR3 is TGCGCCAGCAGCGAGGATTCGGGACAGGGCCCGTCCACCTTC.

The genes are TRBV7-3 and TRBJ2-3, with 8 positions matching TRBD2. The CDR3 is 16 residues long. V lost 5 bases and J lost 7; bases outside the gene matches: 14. Germline V gene sequence: CDR1 SGHTA, CDR2 FQGTGA. The CDR3: CASSPNRASGGNTQYF. The DNA for the CDR3 is TGTGCCAGCAGCCCTAACAGGGCCTCGGGAGGGAATACGCAGTATTTT.

J is TRBJ2-2 and V is TRBV5-1; 8 nucleotides agree with TRBD1. Germline values: CDR1 SGHRS, CDR2 YFSETQ. This CDR3 has 14 amino acids. Losses at the gene ends were 4 bases for V and 5 bases for J; bases not matched to a gene: 4. CDR3 sequence reads: CASSRGQDTGELFF. Written as DNA, the CDR3 is TGCGCCAGCAGCAGGGGACAGGATACCGGGGAGCTGTTTTTT.

This sequence joins TRBV5-4 and TRBJ2-1, with 9 bases identical to TRBD2. The CDR3 loop spans 15 amino acids. CDR1 is SGHNT and CDR2 is YYREEE in the germline V gene (reference sequence). Trimming at V came to 3 bases and at J to 14 bases, leaving 15 bases not matched to a gene. The CDR3: CASSSRGIQAGGEFF. DNA of the CDR3: TGTGCCAGCAGCTCCAGAGGGATTCAAGCGGGGGGAGAGTTCTTC.

The chain is built from TRBV4-1 and TRBJ2-7, with a weak D call TRBD1 (5 bases). The germline V and J ends were trimmed by 5 bases and 4 bases, with 12 bases remaining between them. Germline CDR1 and CDR2: MGHRA and YSYEKL. The CDR3 is made up of 13 amino acids. The CDR3, as DNA: TGCGCCAGCAGCATCGGCCAGGGATACGAGCAGTACTTC. This gives the protein CASSIGQGYEQYF.